Reported below is one T cell receptor (beta chain). This CDR3 is 16 amino acids long. Trimming took off 2 bases at V and 3 bases at J, with 14 bases between the two ends. CDR1 MNHNY and CDR2 SVGAGI come from the germline V gene (reference sequence). Libraries were prepared by immunoSEQ multiplex PCR; TCRdb keeps only in-frame clonotypes and omits some of them. The data contain about 94,000 clones, around 95% of them seen just once; the ten biggest clones take up approximately 0.22%. This entry comes from a study of technical replicates of blood from a few donors. The V and J genes are TRBV6-6 and TRBJ2-1; a possible D gene is TRBD2 (5 bases). Sequencing was carried out using T cells isolated from PBMCs. The TCR comes from a human donor in good health. The CDR3: CASSYPPGSDYNEQFF. CDR3 DNA sequence: TGTGCCAGCAGTTACCCCCCGGGGAGCGACTACAATGAGCAGTTCTTC.